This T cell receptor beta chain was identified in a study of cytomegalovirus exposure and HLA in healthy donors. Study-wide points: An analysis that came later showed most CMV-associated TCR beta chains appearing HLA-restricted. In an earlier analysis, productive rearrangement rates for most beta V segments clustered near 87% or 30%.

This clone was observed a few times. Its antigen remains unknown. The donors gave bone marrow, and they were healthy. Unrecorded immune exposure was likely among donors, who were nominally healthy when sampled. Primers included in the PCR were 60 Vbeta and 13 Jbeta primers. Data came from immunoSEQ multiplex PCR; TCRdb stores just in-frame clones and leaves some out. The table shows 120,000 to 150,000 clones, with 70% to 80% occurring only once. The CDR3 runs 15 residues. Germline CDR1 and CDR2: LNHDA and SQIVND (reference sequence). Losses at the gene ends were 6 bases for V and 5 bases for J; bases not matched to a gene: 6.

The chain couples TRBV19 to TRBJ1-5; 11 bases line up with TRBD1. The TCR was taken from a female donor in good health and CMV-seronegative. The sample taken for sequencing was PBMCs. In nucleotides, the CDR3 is TGTGCCAGTAGCTGGACAGGGGGCGCTTATCAGCCCCAGCATTTT. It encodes CASSWTGGAYQPQHF.